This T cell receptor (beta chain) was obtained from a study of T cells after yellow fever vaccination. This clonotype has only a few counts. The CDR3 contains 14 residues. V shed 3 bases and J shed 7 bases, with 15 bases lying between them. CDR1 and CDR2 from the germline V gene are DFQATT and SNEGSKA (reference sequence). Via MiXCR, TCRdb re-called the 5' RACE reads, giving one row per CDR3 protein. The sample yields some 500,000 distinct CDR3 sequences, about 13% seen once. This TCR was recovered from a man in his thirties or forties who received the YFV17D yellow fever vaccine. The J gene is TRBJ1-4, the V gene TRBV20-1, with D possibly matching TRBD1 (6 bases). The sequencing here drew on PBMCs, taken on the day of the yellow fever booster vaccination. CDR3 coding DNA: TGCAGTGCTAGGGAGGGCAGGGGAAGTGAAAAACTGTTTTTT. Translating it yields CSAREGRGSEKLFF.